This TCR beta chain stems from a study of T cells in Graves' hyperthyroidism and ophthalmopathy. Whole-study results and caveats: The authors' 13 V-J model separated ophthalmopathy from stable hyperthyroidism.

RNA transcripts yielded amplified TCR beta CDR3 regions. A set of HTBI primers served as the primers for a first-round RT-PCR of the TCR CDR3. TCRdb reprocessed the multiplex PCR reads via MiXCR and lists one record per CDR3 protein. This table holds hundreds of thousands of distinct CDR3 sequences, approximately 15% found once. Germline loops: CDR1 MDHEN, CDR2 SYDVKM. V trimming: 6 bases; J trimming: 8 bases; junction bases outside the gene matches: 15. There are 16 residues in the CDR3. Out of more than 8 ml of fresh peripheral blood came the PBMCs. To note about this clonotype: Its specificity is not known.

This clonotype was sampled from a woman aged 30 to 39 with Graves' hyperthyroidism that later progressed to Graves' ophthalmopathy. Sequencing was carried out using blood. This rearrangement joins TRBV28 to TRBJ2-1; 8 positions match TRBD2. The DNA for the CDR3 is TGTGCCAGCAGCACCCCCAGCGGGAGTATATTCGATGAGCAGTTCTTC. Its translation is CASSTPSGSIFDEQFF.